Below, 23 T cell receptor beta chains from the same sample are listed, as sequenced in a study of cytomegalovirus exposure and HLA in healthy donors. Repertoires were generated with immunoSEQ multiplex PCR, while TCRdb's copy carries only in-frame clones and drops some. The sample has about 140,000 clones, 86% seen once. The sequenced material came from PBMCs. The receptor source for this set is a man aged 18 to 30 in good health and CMV-seronegative.

This clone was counted a few times. This chain connects TRBV30 to TRBJ2-7, with 8 bases lining up with TRBD1. After removal of 4 bases from V and 0 bases from J, the junction contained 5 bases not matched to a gene. The CDR3 spans 14 residues. The germline gives CDR1 GTSNPN, CDR2 SVGIG (reference sequence). This CDR3 reads CAWNPTGASYEQYF. CDR3 DNA sequence: TGTGCCTGGAACCCGACAGGGGCCTCCTACGAGCAGTACTTC. Drawing the rest from reference TRBV30 and TRBJ2-7, the complete variable domain is SQTIHQWPATLVQPVGSPLSLECTVEGTSNPNLYWYRQAAGRGLQLLFYSVGIGQISSEVPQNLSASRPQDRQFILSSKKLLLSDSGFYLCAWNPTGASYEQYFGPGTRLTVT.

This chain joins TRBV12-5 and TRBJ2-6, with TRBD1 as a possible D gene (7 bases). Germline values: CDR1 LGHNT, CDR2 FRNRAP. V lost 7 bases and J lost 0, with 13 bases in between. The CDR3 runs to 16 residues. The CDR3 is CASAPRGDSGANVLTF. Written as DNA, the CDR3 is TGTGCTAGTGCCCCCAGGGGGGACTCTGGGGCCAACGTCCTGACTTTC. Full variable domain (missing parts from reference TRBV12-5 and TRBJ2-6): DARVTQTPRHKVTEMGQEVTMRCQPILGHNTVFWYRQTMMQGLELLAYFRNRAPLDDSGMPKDRFSAEMPDATLATLKIQPSEPRDSAVYFCASAPRGDSGANVLTFGAGSRLTVL.

V and J are TRBV18 and TRBJ2-2, with a tentative D call TRBD1 (5 bases). Trimming removed 6 bases from V and 6 bases from J, with 20 bases in between. Looked up from germline, CDR1 is KGHSH and CDR2 is LQKENI. This CDR3 has 16 amino acids. CDR3 loop: CASSRITVTDAGELFF. The CDR3, as DNA: TGTGCCAGCTCGCGCATAACCGTGACAGACGCCGGGGAGCTGTTTTTT.

V and J are TRBV6-6 and TRBJ1-2; D gene unclear. This CDR3 comprises 15 residues. Per germline, CDR1 MNHNY and CDR2 SVGAGI (reference sequence). V was pared by 2 bases and J by 4 bases, with 14 bases between. The CDR3 protein is CASSYNAVVVYGYTF. The DNA of the CDR3 is TGTGCCAGCAGTTACAACGCGGTGGTAGTCTATGGCTACACCTTC.

This chain uses TRBV20-1 with TRBJ2-7, with D perhaps matching TRBD2 (6 bases). Germline V gene data show CDR1 as DFQATT and CDR2 as SNEGSKA (reference sequence). This CDR3 contains 11 residues. The V and J ends lost 3 bases and 11 bases respectively, with 14 bases between them. CDR3 sequence (DNA): TGCAGTGCTAGGGGGGGACCCTCGGAGTACTTC. This sequence encodes CSARGGPSEYF.

This chain links TRBV5-4 with TRBJ2-1, with 7 positions matching TRBD1. The germline V gene encodes CDR1 SGHNT and CDR2 YYREEE (reference sequence). The trim removed 4 bases at V and 5 bases at J, leaving 6 bases unmatched. The CDR3 length is 14 residues. The DNA of the CDR3 is TGTGCCAGCAGCCTAAACAGGGGAAACAATGAGCAGTTCTTC. This encodes CASSLNRGNNEQFF.

The chain's CDR3 is CASSLGQRNEQYF. The CDR3 coding sequence is TGCGCCAGCAGCTTGGGACAACGAAACGAGCAGTACTTC. The gene calls are TRBV5-1 and TRBJ2-7; D gene unclear. The CDR3 runs 13 residues. Germline-derived CDR1 and CDR2 are SGHRS and YFSETQ. The germline V and J ends were trimmed by 0 bases and 5 bases, with 9 bases remaining between them.

CDR3 in DNA: TGTGCCAGCAGCGGACGGGGGTATGGCTACACCTTC. Translated, it gives CASSGRGYGYTF. The chain employs TRBV7-2 and TRBJ1-2; D may be TRBD1 (5 bases). CDR1 and CDR2 (germline): SGHTA, FQGNSA. Trimming shortened V by 5 bases and J by 5 bases, and 9 bases separated the two germline ends. This CDR3 contains 12 residues.

The chain combines TRBV7-9 with TRBJ2-7, with 8 bases aligning to TRBD2. This CDR3 has 15 residues. The germline V gene has CDR1 SEHNR and CDR2 FQNEAQ (reference sequence). V shed 4 bases, J shed 4 bases, and the junction held 9 bases outside the gene matches. CDR3 nucleotide sequence: TGTGCCAGCAGCTCCACGGGTCGGGGGGGTTACGAGCAGTACTTC. Translating gives CASSSTGRGGYEQYF.

This chain links TRBV7-2 with TRBJ2-5; D is perhaps TRBD1 (6 bases). CDR1 is SGHTA, CDR2 FQGNSA, per germline. The CDR3 contains 16 residues. V dropped 5 bases and J dropped 5 bases, with 21 bases sitting between them. The CDR3: CASSRSLYRDRETQYF. The CDR3 bases are TGTGCCAGCAGCCGCTCACTTTACAGGGATCGGGAGACCCAGTACTTC.

The chain is built from TRBV28 and TRBJ1-1; tentative D call: TRBD1 (5 bases). With 5 bases removed from V and 0 bases from J, the gap between germline ends came to 13 bases. The germline CDR1 and CDR2 sequences are MDHEN and SYDVKM. This CDR3 is built from 15 residues. The CDR3 here is CASSLDRAMNTEAFF. The CDR3 DNA reads as TGTGCCAGCAGTCTTGACAGAGCCATGAACACTGAAGCTTTCTTT.

The CDR3 region is CASRGTSGNNEQFF. The CDR3 nucleotides read TGCGCCAGCCGCGGGACTAGCGGGAACAATGAGCAGTTCTTC. This chain uses TRBV5-1 with TRBJ2-1, with TRBD2 matching 13 bases. Germline CDR1 and CDR2: SGHRS and YFSETQ. With V trimmed by 7 bases and J by 5 bases, 3 bases remained unmatched. The length of the CDR3 is 14 residues.

This clone was detected ten times or more. The rearrangement links TRBV25-1 to TRBJ2-2; D perhaps matches TRBD1 (6 bases). This CDR3 region has 15 residues. Between the trimmed V and J ends, which lost 3 bases and 4 bases, there was a span of 12 bases. Per the germline V gene, CDR1 is MGHDK and CDR2 is SYGVNS. CDR3 bases: TGTGCCAGCAGTGATCACAGGGCTAGCACCGGGGAGCTGTTTTTT. This encodes CASSDHRASTGELFF.

V and J are TRBV18 and TRBJ1-4; possible D gene TRBD1, 6 bases. The length of the CDR3 is 19 residues. With 3 bases removed from V and 0 bases from J, the gap between germline ends came to 20 bases. In germline, CDR1 is KGHSH, CDR2 LQKENI. In nucleotides, the CDR3 is TGTGCCAGCTCACCCCTAGGACAGACGCAGTCTGCAACTAATGAAAAACTGTTTTTT. Protein sequence: CASSPLGQTQSATNEKLFF.

The rearrangement links TRBV6-4 to TRBJ2-4; 7 nucleotides agree with TRBD1. The junction had 9 bases not matched to a gene; V was cut back by 3 bases and J by 7 bases. The CDR3 is 15 residues long. CDR1 and CDR2 from the germline V gene are MRHNA and SNTAGT. The chain's CDR3 is CASSDAPGGINIQYF. CDR3 DNA: TGTGCCAGCAGTGATGCGCCAGGGGGAATCAACATTCAGTACTTC.

The chain's CDR3 is CASSLKTGGNSPLHF. The CDR3 DNA reads as TGTGCCAGCAGTTTGAAGACAGGGGGGAATTCACCCCTCCACTTT. V gene TRBV27 combines with J gene TRBJ1-6; 9 bases agree with TRBD1. Germline CDR1 and CDR2: MNHEY and SMNVEV (reference sequence). This CDR3 is 15 amino acids long. V lost 3 bases to trimming and J lost 7 bases; unmatched junction nucleotides: 4.

V and J are TRBV9 and TRBJ2-3; 14 bases are a match to TRBD2. With V trimmed by 4 bases and J by 3 bases, 7 bases remained unmatched. The CDR3 is 17 amino acids. Germline lookup yields CDR1 SGDLS and CDR2 YYNGEE. CDR3 sequence reads: CASSPGTSGRPTDTQYF. The CDR3 DNA follows: TGTGCCAGCAGCCCCGGGACTAGCGGGAGACCGACAGATACGCAGTATTTT.

V is TRBV18 and J is TRBJ2-1; tentatively, D is TRBD2 (7 bases). This CDR3 is 16 amino acids long. Germline CDR1 and CDR2: KGHSH and LQKENI. V was shortened by 3 bases and J by 5 bases, with 17 bases between the two germline ends. The chain's CDR3 is CASSPSLGGANNEQFF. Here the CDR3 DNA reads TGTGCCAGCTCACCGAGTCTTGGGGGGGCCAACAATGAGCAGTTCTTC.

The genes are TRBV19 and TRBJ2-5; perhaps TRBD1 as D (7 bases). Trimming stripped 4 bases from V and 4 bases from J, with 10 bases between. CDR1 LNHDA and CDR2 SQIVND come from the germline V gene (reference sequence). There are 13 residues in the CDR3. The CDR3 coding sequence is TGTGCCAGTAGTAACCAGGGGGGAGAGACCCAGTACTTC. It translates to CASSNQGGETQYF.

This chain joins TRBV7-2 and TRBJ1-2; 9 bases fit TRBD1. Per the germline V gene, CDR1 is SGHTA and CDR2 is FQGNSA. The CDR3 length is 14 residues. The ends lost 3 bases at V and 8 bases at J; junction bases unmatched: 7. The CDR3 loop reads CASSFSGQGGGYTF. In nucleotides, the CDR3 is TGTGCCAGCAGCTTTTCGGGACAGGGAGGCGGCTACACCTTC.

The J gene is TRBJ1-1, the V gene TRBV6-5, with D hard to call. Trimming removed 3 bases at V and 1 base at J, with 9 bases between. This CDR3 has 14 amino acids. CDR1 MNHEY and CDR2 SVGAGI come from the germline V gene. The CDR3 nucleotides are TGTGCCAGCAGTTATGGAGGTGCGAACACTGAAGCTTTCTTT. It specifies CASSYGGANTEAFF.

J is TRBJ2-1 and V is TRBV2; TRBD2 agrees at 8 bases. This CDR3 comprises 15 residues. Trimming cost V 8 bases and J 0 bases; bases outside gene matches: 6. Germline CDR1 SNHLY, CDR2 FYNNEI. The CDR3, as DNA: TGTGCCAGCCGACTAGCGTCTAGCTCCTACAATGAGCAGTTCTTC. Protein sequence: CASRLASSSYNEQFF.

The chain has TRBV12-5 and TRBJ2-3; 7 bases line up with TRBD2. The germline CDR1 and CDR2 sequences are LGHNT and FRNRAP. After removal of 2 bases from V and 6 bases from J, the junction contained 11 bases not matched to a gene. CDR3 length: 16 amino acids. In nucleotides, the CDR3 is TGTGCTAGTGGTTTGCTTCTAGCGGCCCCCGTCGATACGCAGTATTTT. This translates into CASGLLLAAPVDTQYF.